Following are 7 T cell receptor beta chains from one sample sequenced in a study of response to subunit inactivated influenza vaccine. MiXCR was run by TCRdb on the RT-PCR reads, yielding one entry per CDR3 protein. The table has some 500,000 distinct CDR3 sequences, 10% to 15% seen once. The sequencing here drew on PBMCs from blood, taken about 6 weeks after vaccination. These receptors were taken from a man aged 50 to 59 who received an inactivated influenza vaccine.

The CDR3 region is CASSLPTGGTSVSRTDTQYF. CDR3 sequence (DNA): TGTGCCAGCAGTCTCCCGACAGGGGGGACTAGTGTTAGCAGAACAGATACGCAGTATTTT. V and J are TRBV12-3 or TRBV12-4 and TRBJ2-3, with TRBD1 as a possible D gene (9 bases). The CDR3 extends over 20 amino acids. V lost 5 bases and J 3 bases, leaving 30 bases between the germline ends.

The chain uses TRBV7-2 and TRBJ1-5; no clear D gene. CDR1 is SGHTA, CDR2 FQGNSA, per germline. This CDR3 spans 16 amino acids. Trimming took off 2 bases at V and 1 base at J, with 12 bases between the two ends. The CDR3, as DNA: TGTGCCAGCAGCTTATTTGGCGGTGGGAGCAATCAGCCCCAGCATTTT. Residues: CASSLFGGGSNQPQHF.

On this clonotype: A read error may account for a junction end that differs from germline. The rearrangement uses TRBV20-1 and TRBJ2-7; D is unclear. CDR1 is DFQATT and CDR2 is SNEGSKA in the germline V gene (reference sequence). The CDR3 consists of 17 residues. The CDR3 here is CCARDPGYSDRTYEQYF. DNA of the CDR3: TGCTGTGCTAGAGATCCCGGGTACAGCGATCGAACCTACGAGCAGTACTTC.

Only a few counts were recorded for this clonotype. The genes are TRBV6-5 and TRBJ2-7; a possible D gene is TRBD2 (5 bases). V dropped 0 bases and J dropped 0 bases, with 9 bases sitting between them. The CDR3 covers 15 residues. Germline CDR1 reads MNHEY; CDR2 reads SVGAGI. The CDR3 bases are TGTGCCAGCAGTTACTCCGAGGGAAGCTCCTACGAGCAGTACTTC. Translating gives CASSYSEGSSYEQYF.

In this sample, this clonotype turned up many times. The J gene is TRBJ2-7, the V gene TRBV12-3 or TRBV12-4; 14 nucleotides align to TRBD2. This CDR3 has 14 amino acids. The V and J ends lost 8 bases and 5 bases, in that order; junction bases with no gene match: 5. The DNA for the CDR3 is TGTGCCAGCCGGACTAGCGGGAGGTTCAACGAGCAGTACTTC. Translation: CASRTSGRFNEQYF.

The chain employs TRBV5-6 and TRBJ2-1; TRBD2 agrees at 7 bases. Germline V gene sequence: CDR1 SGHDT, CDR2 YYEEEE. This CDR3 is built from 15 residues. J lost 3 bases, V lost 3 bases, and 6 bases had no gene match. CDR3 residues: CASSSTSWVYNEQFF. CDR3 coding DNA: TGTGCCAGCAGCTCGACTAGCTGGGTCTACAATGAGCAGTTCTTC.

This clonotype was observed a handful of times. V usage is TRBV20-1 and J usage is TRBJ2-2; D gene uncertain. The CDR3 loop spans 14 amino acids. V lost 1 base and J lost 6, with 12 bases in between. Germline V lookup: CDR1 DFQATT, CDR2 SNEGSKA (reference sequence). Written as DNA, the CDR3 is TGCAGTGCTAGAGGACCCTCTAGATCCGGGGAGCTGTTTTTT. Its translation is CSARGPSRSGELFF.